The 28 T cell receptor beta chains reported below all come from one sample, sequenced in a study of blood T cell repertoires in COVID-19. Sequencing used immunoSEQ multiplex PCR; TCRdb keeps in-frame clones, though not all of them. Altogether some 64,000 clones are present, more than 60% being singletons, with the ten largest covering roughly 18%. Sequenced: peripheral blood. Source of these receptors: a man aged 60-69 years with acute or convalescent COVID-19.

The chain carries TRBV18 and TRBJ2-1; 7 bases agree with TRBD2. The length of the CDR3 is 17 residues. Trimming cost V 3 bases and J 5 bases; bases outside gene matches: 13. Germline CDR1 is KGHSH and CDR2 is LQKENI. As DNA, the CDR3 is TGTGCCAGCTCACCTGATGTAGCGGGCCAAGCCAACAATGAGCAGTTCTTC. Residues: CASSPDVAGQANNEQFF.

The V and J genes are TRBV5-1 and TRBJ2-4; the match to TRBD1 covers 10 bases. Germline-derived CDR1 and CDR2 are SGHRS and YFSETQ. The V segment lost 7 bases and the J segment 1 base; nucleotides outside the gene matches: 2. The CDR3 totals 14 residues. As DNA, the CDR3 is TGCGCCAGCCGGGACAGGGGTGCCAAAAACATTCAGTACTTC. It is translated as CASRDRGAKNIQYF.

The V and J genes are TRBV28 and TRBJ2-2, with D perhaps matching TRBD2 (6 bases). The CDR3 runs 18 residues. Germline CDR1 reads MDHEN; CDR2 reads SYDVKM. V gave up 8 bases and J gave up 0 bases, with 22 bases separating them. The CDR3 DNA follows: TGTGCCAGCCGATTCCCCGGTCTAGCGTCTGCGAACACCGGGGAGCTGTTTTTT. Residues: CASRFPGLASANTGELFF.

Comments on this clone: The same CDR3 arises from other DNA sequences in this sample as well. The chain joins TRBV5-1 to TRBJ2-7, with 11 bases aligning to TRBD2. CDR1 and CDR2 from the germline V gene are SGHRS and YFSETQ. The J segment lost 0 bases and the V segment lost 2 bases, leaving 1 base of the junction unmatched. The CDR3 length is 15 residues. The CDR3 region is CASSLTSGSSYEQYF. The CDR3 DNA sequence: TGCGCCAGCAGCTTAACTAGCGGGAGCTCCTACGAGCAGTACTTC.

This clone showed up many times. The chain combines TRBV18 with TRBJ2-2; 13 bases align to TRBD2. The CDR3 loop spans 17 amino acids. CDR1 and CDR2 from the germline V gene are KGHSH and LQKENI. With 3 bases clipped from V and 4 bases from J, the junction kept 5 bases outside the gene matches. The DNA for the CDR3 is TGTGCCAGCTCACCCTTCGGACTAGCGGGAGTCACCGGGGAGCTGTTTTTT. The encoded protein is CASSPFGLAGVTGELFF.

V gene TRBV16 combines with J gene TRBJ1-3, with D tentatively TRBD1 (5 bases). The CDR3 contains 15 residues. CDR1 is KGHSY and CDR2 is FQNENV in the germline V gene. V was pared by 5 bases and J by 0 bases, with 11 bases between. In nucleotides, the CDR3 is TGTGCCAGCAGCAAAGGGGTGATCTCTGGAAACACCATATATTTT. This encodes CASSKGVISGNTIYF.

The V and J genes are TRBV2 and TRBJ2-1; 11 bases agree with TRBD2. V was clipped by 0 bases and J by 9 bases; unmatched bases: 4. The CDR3 length is 15 residues. The germline V gene has CDR1 SNHLY and CDR2 FYNNEI. CDR3 amino acids: CASSEAFLAGGEQFF. In DNA form, the CDR3 reads TGTGCCAGCAGTGAAGCCTTCCTAGCGGGAGGTGAGCAGTTCTTC.

V is TRBV28 and J is TRBJ1-5; 10 bases align to TRBD1. After removal of 6 bases from V and 6 bases from J, the junction contained 14 bases not matched to a gene. The CDR3 spans 17 residues. CDR1 is MDHEN and CDR2 is SYDVKM in the germline V gene. The CDR3 sequence is CASRPSGGQGISQPQHF. CDR3 DNA: TGTGCCAGCAGACCCTCCGGGGGACAGGGGATTAGTCAGCCCCAGCATTTT.

This clone was counted once. This sequence joins TRBV3-1 (or the pseudogene TRBV3-2) and TRBJ1-3; D uncertain. Per the germline V gene, CDR1 is LGHDT and CDR2 is YNNKEL (reference sequence). The CDR3 sequence is 15 residues long. V dropped 1 base and J dropped 0 bases, with 7 bases sitting between them. The CDR3 bases are TGTGCCAGCAGCCAAGCTAGTCGCTCTGGAAACACCATATATTTT. It codes for CASSQASRSGNTIYF.

CDR3 amino acids: CASSSTAGVTDTQYF. The CDR3 nucleotides read TGCGCCAGCAGTTCCACAGCCGGGGTTACAGATACGCAGTATTTT. V and J are TRBV10-2 and TRBJ2-3; a weak D match, TRBD2 (5 bases). Trimming left V 5 bases short and J 3 bases short, with 15 bases between. The germline gives CDR1 WSHSY, CDR2 SAAADI. This CDR3 spans 15 amino acids.

V usage is TRBV13 and J usage is TRBJ2-6, with unresolved D. The CDR3 covers 16 residues. CDR1 PRHDT and CDR2 FYEKMQ come from the germline V gene (reference sequence). Trimming cost V 1 base and J 0 bases, with 7 bases left between them. CDR3 nucleotides: TGTGCCAGCAGCTTAGTCCTCCTCTCTGGGGCCAACGTCCTGACTTTC. Translated: CASSLVLLSGANVLTF.

The chain joins TRBV6-5 to TRBJ2-7; weak D call: TRBD2 (6 bases). V was trimmed by 6 bases and J by 6 bases, leaving 21 bases between them. The CDR3 contains 15 residues. The germline gives CDR1 MNHEY, CDR2 SVGAGI. The CDR3 DNA follows: TGTGCCAGCAGCCGTATGGGGGGAGGCCGGGGCGAGCAGTACTTC. This sequence encodes CASSRMGGGRGEQYF.

This rearrangement joins TRBV29-1 to TRBJ1-1; 8 positions match TRBD1. Trimming took 7 bases from V and 5 from J; bases not matched to a gene: 9. From germline, CDR1 is SQVTM and CDR2 ANQGSEA. The CDR3 is made up of 13 amino acids. The CDR3 region has the DNA TGCAGCGCGGACAGGGACGTAAGGACTGAAGCTTTCTTT. The encoded protein is CSADRDVRTEAFF.

V gene TRBV28 combines with J gene TRBJ2-3; 9 positions match TRBD1. Germline values: CDR1 MDHEN, CDR2 SYDVKM. This CDR3 contains 15 residues. V shed 6 bases and J 2 bases; nucleotides not matched to a gene: 6. CDR3 in amino acids: CASRRDRDITDTQYF. In nucleotides, the CDR3 is TGTGCCAGCAGAAGGGACAGGGATATCACAGATACGCAGTATTTT.

The chain has TRBV7-2 and TRBJ2-2; no reliable D call. CDR1 SGHTA and CDR2 FQGNSA come from the germline V gene. The V and J ends lost 3 bases and 4 bases respectively, with 9 bases between them. The CDR3 loop spans 14 amino acids. The DNA for the CDR3 is TGTGCCAGCAGCTTTTTTAGCATCACCGGGGAGCTGTTTTTT. Protein sequence: CASSFFSITGELFF.

The V and J genes are TRBV19 and TRBJ2-2; TRBD2 matches 11 bases. Germline V gene sequence: CDR1 LNHDA, CDR2 SQIVND (reference sequence). CDR3 size: 15 residues. Germline trimming cut 6 bases from V and 3 bases from J; bases unmatched to any gene: 3. In nucleotides, the CDR3 is TGTGCCAGTAGACTGGGACTAGCGGACACCGGGGAGCTGTTTTTT. It yields the protein CASRLGLADTGELFF. Based on the CDR3 plus reference TRBV19 and TRBJ2-2, the full variable domain is DGGITQSPKYLFRKEGQNVTLSCEQNLNHDAMYWYRQDPGQGLRLIYYSQIVNDFQKGDIAEGYSVSREKKESFPLTVTSAQKNPTAFYLCASRLGLADTGELFFGEGSRLTVL.

The rearrangement links TRBV5-4 to TRBJ2-7; D is perhaps TRBD1 (5 bases). Trimming took 0 bases from V and 3 from J, leaving 10 bases between them. The CDR3 extends over 14 amino acids. The germline CDR1 and CDR2 sequences are SGHNT and YYREEE (reference sequence). The CDR3 DNA is TGTGCCAGCAGCTTGGATCAGGGTATCTACGAGCAGTACTTC. Protein: CASSLDQGIYEQYF. The variable domain in full, completed from reference TRBV5-4 and TRBJ2-7, reads ETGVTQSPTHLIKTRGQQVTLRCSSQSGHNTVSWYQQALGQGPQFIFQYYREEENGRGNFPPRFSGLQFPNYSSELNVNALELDDSALYLCASSLDQGIYEQYFGPGTRLTVT.

The rearrangement uses TRBV6-5 and TRBJ2-7, with TRBD1 identical over 7 bases. This CDR3 is built from 15 residues. With 0 bases clipped from V and 2 bases from J, the junction kept 4 bases outside the gene matches. Germline V gives CDR1 MNHEY, CDR2 SVGAGI. CDR3 nucleotides: TGTGCCAGCAGTTACTCGACAGGGATCACCTACGAGCAGTACTTC. Protein sequence: CASSYSTGITYEQYF.

This clone was picked up a small number of times. The J gene is TRBJ2-1, the V gene TRBV19, with 8 nucleotides matching TRBD2. Per the germline V gene, CDR1 is LNHDA and CDR2 is SQIVND (reference sequence). V was clipped by 2 bases and J by 3 bases; unmatched bases: 3. The length of the CDR3 is 15 residues. CDR3 nucleotides: TGTGCCAGTAGTATACCAGCGGGAGTCTACAATGAGCAGTTCTTC. Residues: CASSIPAGVYNEQFF.

The gene calls are TRBV6-5 and TRBJ1-2, with TRBD1 matching over 7 bases. The V gene end was trimmed by 6 bases and the J gene end by 5 bases; junction bases not matched to a gene: 12. The CDR3 runs 15 residues. Germline values: CDR1 MNHEY, CDR2 SVGAGI. CDR3 bases: TGTGCCAGCAGCGGCCCAGGGGGGCTAGAATATGGCTACACCTTC. Its protein product is CASSGPGGLEYGYTF.

V and J are TRBV30 and TRBJ2-1, with 7 bases fitting TRBD2. Germline V gene lookup returns CDR1 GTSNPN and CDR2 SVGIG (reference sequence). The CDR3 runs 13 residues. Germline trimming cut 4 bases from V and 6 bases from J; bases unmatched to any gene: 6. The CDR3 sequence is CAWTLWTSNEQFF. CDR3 DNA sequence: TGTGCCTGGACACTTTGGACTAGCAATGAGCAGTTCTTC.

The chain joins TRBV20-1 to TRBJ2-3; D unresolved. The V end lost 3 bases, the J end lost 4 bases, and 14 bases lay between the germline ends. CDR1 and CDR2 (germline): DFQATT, SNEGSKA (reference sequence). The CDR3 length is 14 residues. The CDR3 reads CSASMTLVADTQYF. CDR3 coding DNA: TGCAGTGCTAGTATGACGCTAGTGGCAGATACGCAGTATTTT.

The chain couples TRBV30 to TRBJ2-5, with 7 bases aligning to TRBD1. This CDR3 comprises 15 residues. V lost 5 bases to trimming and J lost 2 bases; unmatched junction nucleotides: 11. Germline CDR1 is GTSNPN and CDR2 is SVGIG (reference sequence). The CDR3 protein is CAWHRGRTGQETQYF. CDR3 in DNA: TGTGCCTGGCACAGAGGTAGGACAGGACAAGAGACCCAGTACTTC. Based on the CDR3 plus reference TRBV30 and TRBJ2-5, the full variable domain is SQTIHQWPATLVQPVGSPLSLECTVEGTSNPNLYWYRQAAGRGLQLLFYSVGIGQISSEVPQNLSASRPQDRQFILSSKKLLLSDSGFYLCAWHRGRTGQETQYFGPGTRLLVL.

The genes are TRBV5-4 and TRBJ2-1; 9 nucleotides agree with TRBD2. Germline trimming cut 3 bases from V and 8 bases from J; bases unmatched to any gene: 3. Germline V gene data show CDR1 as SGHNT and CDR2 as YYREEE (reference sequence). The CDR3 totals 13 residues. The chain's CDR3 is CASSWRTSDEQFF. DNA of the CDR3: TGTGCCAGCAGCTGGAGGACTAGCGATGAGCAGTTCTTC.

This chain uses TRBV18 with TRBJ1-1, with D possibly matching TRBD1 (6 bases). Germline V gives CDR1 KGHSH, CDR2 LQKENI. The length of the CDR3 is 17 residues. V was trimmed by 1 base and J by 4 bases, leaving 19 bases between them. The CDR3 DNA reads as TGTGCCAGCTCACCACACCCCCCAGGGGTTCAGGGCACTGAAGCTTTCTTT. Amino acid sequence: CASSPHPPGVQGTEAFF.

This CDR3 is CAISPGTSRYEQYF. The DNA of the CDR3 is TGTGCCATCAGCCCAGGGACTAGCCGCTACGAGCAGTACTTC. The chain joins TRBV10-3 to TRBJ2-7; TRBD2 matches at 9 bases. Germline assignment: CDR1 ENHRY and CDR2 SYGVKD. CDR3 length: 14 residues. V was clipped by 6 bases and J by 3 bases; unmatched bases: 6.

The V call is TRBV27, the J call TRBJ1-6; D ambiguous. CDR3 length equals 14 residues. The V gene's germline CDR1 is MNHEY and CDR2 SMNVEV (reference sequence). V gave up 3 bases and J gave up 7 bases, with 10 bases separating them. This CDR3 is CASSFDRGNSPLHF. CDR3 coding DNA: TGTGCCAGCAGTTTCGACCGAGGGAATTCACCCCTCCACTTT.

The chain combines TRBV7-2 with TRBJ1-6; 7 bases align to TRBD1. Per the germline V gene, CDR1 is SGHTA and CDR2 is FQGNSA. The junction had 2 bases not matched to a gene; V was cut back by 1 base and J by 8 bases. The CDR3 is 14 residues long. The CDR3 loop reads CASSLGDSYSPLHF. CDR3 coding DNA: TGTGCCAGCAGCTTAGGGGACAGTTATTCACCCCTCCACTTT.